A single sample gave rise to the 25 T cell receptor beta chains below, sequenced in a study of shared clonotypes between healthy human individuals. Generated by immunoSEQ multiplex PCR, the TCRdb table keeps only in-frame clones and is missing some. The table records millions of clones, 85% to 95% of them present only once. Material: naive CD4+ T cells sorted from blood. Indicated subset: CD45RA+ positively selected. The receptor set was obtained from a man younger than 35 in good health.

The chain recombines TRBV7-8 with TRBJ2-2, with 7 nucleotides matching TRBD2. The CDR3 spans 20 residues. V dropped 0 bases and J dropped 0; count of bases not matched to a gene: 13. Per the germline V gene, CDR1 is SGHVS and CDR2 is FQNEAQ. The CDR3: CASSLARRLASATNTGELFF. CDR3 coding DNA: TGTGCCAGCAGCTTAGCGCGAAGACTAGCCTCAGCCACGAACACCGGGGAGCTGTTTTTT.

In its sample, this clone was seen once. CDR3 nucleotides: TGTGCCAGCAGCTTAGAACAGGGATTCAACGAGCAGTACTTC. This codes for CASSLEQGFNEQYF. V and J are TRBV11-2 and TRBJ2-7; D may be TRBD1 (6 bases). Trimming shortened V by 0 bases and J by 5 bases, and 11 bases separated the two germline ends. This CDR3 is built from 14 residues. CDR1 and CDR2 from the germline V gene are SGHAT and FQNNGV.

The gene calls are TRBV27 and TRBJ1-6; D ambiguous. The germline V and J ends were trimmed by 5 bases and 6 bases, with 17 bases remaining between them. CDR1 is MNHEY and CDR2 is SMNVEV in the germline V gene (reference sequence). The CDR3 is 16 amino acids. This chain's CDR3 is CASSPNLPSINSPLHF. CDR3 in DNA: TGTGCCAGCAGTCCCAACTTACCCTCCATTAATTCACCCCTCCACTTT.

This chain links TRBV5-1 with TRBJ2-7; D gene ambiguous. The V gene lost 4 bases and the J gene lost 6 bases, with 11 bases spanning the gap. Per the germline V gene, CDR1 is SGHRS and CDR2 is YFSETQ. The CDR3 spans 12 residues. CDR3 coding DNA: TGCGCCAGCAGCCTTCCAGAGGCCGAGCAGTACTTC. Translation: CASSLPEAEQYF. Together with reference TRBV5-1 and TRBJ2-7, the CDR3 gives the full variable domain: KAGVTQTPRYLIKTRGQQVTLSCSPISGHRSVSWYQQTPGQGLQFLFEYFSETQRNKGNFPGRFSGRQFSNSRSEMNVSTLELGDSALYLCASSLPEAEQYFGPGTRLTVT.

CDR3 loop: CASSEIREGTEAFF. In nucleotides, the CDR3 is TGTGCCAGCAGTGAGATCAGGGAGGGCACTGAAGCTTTCTTT. The chain links TRBV2 to TRBJ1-1; TRBD1 is a possible D gene (5 bases). This CDR3 contains 14 residues. V was trimmed by 3 bases and J by 4 bases, leaving 12 bases between them. Germline CDR1 reads SNHLY; CDR2 reads FYNNEI.

The chain uses TRBV27 and TRBJ2-7; D uncertain. Germline lookup yields CDR1 MNHEY and CDR2 SMNVEV (reference sequence). The CDR3 is 18 amino acids. V lost 2 bases, J lost 3 bases, and 23 bases lay in between. The CDR3: CASSLSGAGRILHYEQYF. The CDR3 DNA is TGTGCCAGCAGTTTAAGTGGTGCAGGACGGATCCTTCACTACGAGCAGTACTTC.

Concerning this clone: Other DNA sequences within the sample encode an identical CDR3. This sequence joins TRBV7-9 and TRBJ2-7, with TRBD1 matching 7 bases. Trimming cost V 5 bases and J 4 bases; bases outside gene matches: 5. The CDR3 loop spans 13 amino acids. Looked up from germline, CDR1 is SEHNR and CDR2 is FQNEAQ (reference sequence). This CDR3 is CASSPRTGYEQYF. DNA for the CDR3: TGTGCCAGCAGCCCCCGGACAGGATACGAGCAGTACTTC.

The chain has TRBV6-5 and TRBJ1-3; D gene uncertain. The CDR3 spans 12 residues. Trimming shortened V by 8 bases and J by 2 bases, and 7 bases separated the two germline ends. CDR1 MNHEY and CDR2 SVGAGI come from the germline V gene. The DNA of the CDR3 is TGTGCCAGCGGTAGGCCTGGAAACACCATATATTTT. Translating it yields CASGRPGNTIYF.

V gene TRBV7-2 combines with J gene TRBJ2-7; D not certain. V lost 1 base and J lost 2, with 12 bases in between. The CDR3 spans 15 residues. Germline-derived CDR1 and CDR2 are SGHTA and FQGNSA. Here the CDR3 reads CASSLDRVAAYEQYF. The CDR3 coding sequence is TGTGCCAGCAGCTTAGACCGGGTGGCGGCCTACGAGCAGTACTTC.

This rearrangement joins TRBV11-2 to TRBJ2-3; no clear D gene. The germline CDR1 and CDR2 sequences are SGHAT and FQNNGV. V was shortened by 6 bases and J by 0 bases, with 13 bases between the two germline ends. The CDR3 has 15 amino acids. CDR3 sequence (DNA): TGTGCCAGCAGACCCGACTCTCCTAGCACAGATACGCAGTATTTT. Its translation: CASRPDSPSTDTQYF.

This clone was recorded only once. The chain combines TRBV11-3 with TRBJ1-1, with D possibly being TRBD1 (5 bases). Germline CDR1 reads SGHNT; CDR2 reads YENEEA. V was shortened by 4 bases and J by 3 bases, with 15 bases between the two germline ends. The CDR3 is made up of 15 amino acids. Here the CDR3 DNA reads TGTGCCAGCAGCTCCTTAGGACGGGGGGACACTGAAGCTTTCTTT. Its translation is CASSSLGRGDTEAFF. The variable domain in full, completed from reference TRBV11-3 and TRBJ1-1, reads EAGVVQSPRYKIIEKKQPVAFWCNPISGHNTLYWYLQNLGQGPELLIRYENEEAVDDSQLPKDRFSAERLKGVDSTLKIQPAELGDSAVYLCASSSLGRGDTEAFFGQGTRLTVV.

The chain carries TRBV19 and TRBJ1-5; tentatively, D is TRBD1 (6 bases). Germline V gene lookup returns CDR1 LNHDA and CDR2 SQIVND (reference sequence). V lost 5 bases to trimming and J lost 7 bases, with 12 bases between them. This CDR3 is built from 13 residues. In nucleotides, the CDR3 is TGTGCCAGTAGTTCACAGGGCGGGCAGCCCCAGCATTTT. It codes for CASSSQGGQPQHF.

Notes on this clone: Other DNA sequences within the sample encode an identical CDR3. V is TRBV19 and J is TRBJ1-1; D uncertain. The CDR3 is made up of 13 amino acids. CDR1 is LNHDA, CDR2 SQIVND, per germline (reference sequence). V gave up 3 bases and J gave up 0 bases, with 5 bases separating them. The CDR3 DNA is TGTGCCAGTAGTATTCGAATGAACACTGAAGCTTTCTTT. It encodes CASSIRMNTEAFF.

This sequence joins TRBV19 and TRBJ2-3, with 13 positions matching TRBD2. The CDR3 loop spans 18 amino acids. Unmatched junction bases numbered 11, after V lost 3 bases and J lost 5 bases. Germline values: CDR1 LNHDA, CDR2 SQIVND (reference sequence). This CDR3 reads CASSIFGTSGAGEDTQYF. The DNA of the CDR3 is TGTGCCAGTAGTATTTTTGGGACTAGCGGGGCTGGGGAAGATACGCAGTATTTT.

The V call is TRBV5-6, the J call TRBJ2-7, with TRBD1 identical over 7 bases. Germline lookup yields CDR1 SGHDT and CDR2 YYEEEE. CDR3 length: 16 amino acids. V lost 2 bases to trimming and J lost 4 bases; unmatched junction nucleotides: 12. CDR3 residues: CASSFDLRGQNYEQYF. In DNA form, the CDR3 reads TGTGCCAGCAGCTTCGACCTTCGGGGACAGAATTACGAGCAGTACTTC.

The chain is built from TRBV9 and TRBJ1-3; maybe TRBD1 (5 bases). V was shortened by 0 bases and J by 0 bases, with 10 bases between the two germline ends. Germline CDR1 SGDLS, CDR2 YYNGEE. CDR3 length equals 16 residues. CDR3 protein: CASSVEVRASGNTIYF. For the CDR3, the DNA is TGTGCCAGCAGCGTAGAGGTCAGGGCCTCTGGAAACACCATATATTTT. The variable domain in full, completed from reference TRBV9 and TRBJ1-3, reads DSGVTQTPKHLITATGQRVTLRCSPRSGDLSVYWYQQSLDQGLQFLIQYYNGEERAKGNILERFSAQQFPDLHSELNLSSLELGDSALYFCASSVEVRASGNTIYFGEGSWLTVV.

The chain links TRBV10-3 to TRBJ2-5, with D tentatively TRBD2 (5 bases). The CDR3 sequence is 14 residues long. The germline gives CDR1 ENHRY, CDR2 SYGVKD. V was clipped by 4 bases and J by 4 bases, with 13 bases between them. The CDR3 loop reads CAISGTEGRETQYF. For the CDR3, the DNA is TGTGCCATCAGTGGGACCGAGGGCCGAGAGACCCAGTACTTC.

The chain couples TRBV27 to TRBJ1-1; 8 bases fit TRBD1. The CDR3 is made up of 15 amino acids. After removal of 0 bases from V and 5 bases from J, the junction contained 5 bases not matched to a gene. Per the germline V gene, CDR1 is MNHEY and CDR2 is SMNVEV (reference sequence). The CDR3 loop reads CASSLSSGGWTEAFF. The CDR3 DNA follows: TGTGCCAGCAGTTTATCTTCAGGGGGCTGGACTGAAGCTTTCTTT.

The CDR3 nucleotides read TGTGCCAGCAGCCTAGGGACAGGGGATAATGAAAAACTGTTTTTT. Its translation: CASSLGTGDNEKLFF. The rearrangement joins TRBV4-2 to TRBJ1-4; 10 nucleotides agree with TRBD1. CDR3 size: 15 residues. The germline CDR1 and CDR2 sequences are LGHNA and YNFKEQ. V lost 4 bases and J lost 4; bases outside the gene matches: 3.

The gene calls are TRBV27 and TRBJ1-1, with 10 bases fitting TRBD1. The CDR3 covers 16 residues. V was clipped by 5 bases and J by 1 base; unmatched bases: 7. CDR1 is MNHEY and CDR2 is SMNVEV in the germline V gene (reference sequence). The CDR3 DNA is TGTGCCAGCAGTGATCCGGGACAGGGGAGGAACACTGAAGCTTTCTTT. The encoded protein is CASSDPGQGRNTEAFF.

This chain connects TRBV10-3 to TRBJ2-1; possibly TRBD2 for D (5 bases). The CDR3 is 16 residues long. Trimming removed 8 bases at V and 0 bases at J, with 17 bases between. Germline CDR1 and CDR2: ENHRY and SYGVKD. DNA for the CDR3: TGTGCCATCGGGGAGTCAGCGGCCAGCTCCTACAATGAGCAGTTCTTC. It encodes CAIGESAASSYNEQFF.

The genes are TRBV7-9 and TRBJ2-5; D is perhaps TRBD1 (6 bases). The V gene lost 5 bases and the J gene lost 4 bases, with 20 bases spanning the gap. In germline, CDR1 is SEHNR, CDR2 FQNEAQ (reference sequence). The CDR3 covers 16 residues. The CDR3 is CASSHRGRGDRETQYF. The DNA for the CDR3 is TGTGCCAGCAGCCACCGTGGCAGGGGAGATCGAGAGACCCAGTACTTC.

CDR3 DNA sequence: TGTGCCAGCAGTTTGGACAGGGCTTACTACGAGCAGTACTTC. Translated: CASSLDRAYYEQYF. This rearrangement joins TRBV2 to TRBJ2-7; TRBD1 matches at 8 bases. CDR3 length: 14 residues. V shed 5 bases, J shed 3 bases, and the junction held 6 bases outside the gene matches. CDR1 SNHLY and CDR2 FYNNEI come from the germline V gene.

The DNA of the CDR3 is TGTGCCAGCAGCTTGTTTGGCCAGGCGAACACTGAAGCTTTCTTT. Translation gives CASSLFGQANTEAFF. The rearrangement links TRBV5-4 to TRBJ1-1; the D is unclear. The CDR3 extends over 15 amino acids. The V gene's germline CDR1 is SGHNT and CDR2 YYREEE (reference sequence). The V and J ends lost 1 base and 1 base respectively, with 11 bases between them.

V is TRBV11-2 and J is TRBJ1-1; D is perhaps TRBD1 (5 bases). CDR1 is SGHAT and CDR2 is FQNNGV in the germline V gene. Trimming removed 5 bases from V and 8 bases from J, with 21 bases in between. This CDR3 is built from 15 residues. The CDR3 coding sequence is TGTGCCAGCAGCCCCGTCTCCACCCTCAGGGCGGAAGCTTTCTTT. Translating it yields CASSPVSTLRAEAFF.